This TCR beta chain was sequenced in a study of cytomegalovirus exposure and HLA in healthy donors. The primer mix had 60 Vbeta and 13 Jbeta primers. Repertoires were generated with immunoSEQ multiplex PCR, while TCRdb's copy carries only in-frame clones and drops some. The sample has 130,000 to 150,000 clones, roughly three quarters seen once. Material for sequencing was PBMCs. The receptor was isolated from a man between 18 and 29 years old in good health and CMV-seronegative.

The CDR3 loop is CASSRDNTDTQYF. In nucleotides, the CDR3 is TGTGCCAGCAGCCGGGACAACACAGATACGCAGTATTTT. The chain is built from TRBV2 and TRBJ2-3; weak D call: TRBD1 (6 bases). The germline V gene has CDR1 SNHLY and CDR2 FYNNEI. V lost 6 bases and J lost 2, with 9 bases in between. This CDR3 contains 13 residues.